Each of the 15 T cell receptor beta chains below was sequenced from the same sample in a study of beta chain features in type 1 diabetes. TCRB transcripts that were expressed got sequenced, as all of the isolated RNA had been reverse transcribed. Assay: immunoSEQ multiplex PCR; the TCRdb copy retains only in-frame clones and omits some. The profile shows about 240,000 clones, about 25% of them singletons. Specimen: central memory CD4+ T cells from blood. The source is a man aged 25 to 40 in good health.

The chain links TRBV19 to TRBJ1-5; D not certain. The CDR3 consists of 14 residues. The germline gives CDR1 LNHDA, CDR2 SQIVND (reference sequence). Trimming shortened V by 9 bases and J by 3 bases, and 15 bases separated the two germline ends. CDR3 sequence: CASQAGNPNQPQHF. CDR3 nucleotide sequence: TGTGCCAGCCAGGCGGGCAACCCCAATCAGCCCCAGCATTTT.

The chain is built from TRBV27 and TRBJ2-2; 7 bases are a match to TRBD2. The CDR3 covers 16 residues. With 6 bases clipped from V and 6 bases from J, the junction kept 13 bases outside the gene matches. The germline CDR1 and CDR2 sequences are MNHEY and SMNVEV (reference sequence). CDR3 amino acids: CASRRDGRPSAGELFF. CDR3 bases: TGTGCCAGCAGACGGGACGGGAGGCCAAGCGCCGGGGAGCTGTTTTTT.

The chain couples TRBV7-2 to TRBJ2-4; TRBD1 might be the D (6 bases). The CDR3 totals 16 residues. Trimming left V 3 bases short and J 0 bases short, with 12 bases between. Per germline, CDR1 SGHTA and CDR2 FQGNSA. CDR3 protein: CASSFRGQKAKNIQYF. In DNA, the CDR3 is TGTGCCAGCAGCTTCAGGGGACAAAAAGCCAAAAACATTCAGTACTTC.

This clone was counted only a few times. CDR3 amino acids: CASSFQPASTDTQYF. The CDR3 nucleotides are TGTGCCAGCAGCTTTCAGCCCGCTAGCACAGATACGCAGTATTTT. The chain is built from TRBV7-6 and TRBJ2-3; the D is unclear. Germline V gives CDR1 SGHVS, CDR2 FNYEAQ. Trimming stripped 3 bases from V and 0 bases from J, with 10 bases between. This CDR3 region has 15 residues.

The chain combines TRBV30 with TRBJ1-6; D is uncertain. The CDR3 has 13 residues. Germline V CDR1 and CDR2: GTSNPN, SVGIG (reference sequence). The V end was cut by 1 base, the J end by 7 bases, with 8 bases between. The CDR3 DNA reads as TGTGCCTGGAGTGAAGAGGGAAATTCACCCCTCCACTTT. It is translated as CAWSEEGNSPLHF.

This clone was detected a few times. For the CDR3, the DNA is TGTGCCAGCAGACCTAGGGGCCCGGGGGCTATCACTGAAGCTTTCTTT. Amino acids: CASRPRGPGAITEAFF. This chain uses TRBV14 with TRBJ1-1; D may be TRBD1 (6 bases). CDR3 length: 16 residues. V gave up 6 bases and J gave up 4 bases, with 21 bases separating them. Germline V CDR1 and CDR2: SGHDN, FVKESK.

This clone was picked up a small number of times. CDR3 DNA sequence: TGCAGCCATGACACTCATTACAATGAGCAGTTCTTC. Protein sequence: CSHDTHYNEQFF. The J gene is TRBJ2-1, the V gene TRBV29-1; D uncertain. CDR3 length: 12 residues. Trimming left V 8 bases short and J 4 bases short, with 12 bases between. Germline CDR1 is SQVTM and CDR2 is ANQGSEA.

The V and J genes are TRBV30 and TRBJ2-6; D uncertain. Germline V CDR1 and CDR2: GTSNPN, SVGIG (reference sequence). V was trimmed by 4 bases and J by 0 bases, leaving 7 bases between them. CDR3 length equals 14 residues. This CDR3 reads CAWTVGSGANVLTF. DNA for the CDR3: TGTGCCTGGACCGTCGGCTCTGGGGCCAACGTCCTGACTTTC.

This clone was seen only a few times. The chain uses TRBV30 and TRBJ2-3; 12 nucleotides match TRBD2. The ends lost 8 bases at V and 6 bases at J; junction bases unmatched: 15. This CDR3 is 16 amino acids long. Germline V CDR1 and CDR2: GTSNPN, SVGIG (reference sequence). CDR3 nucleotide sequence: TGTGCCGGTAAACTAGCGGGAGGAACCGCAAGGGATACGCAGTATTTT. This codes for CAGKLAGGTARDTQYF.

This clone was found a few times. V usage is TRBV29-1 and J usage is TRBJ2-1; D may correspond to TRBD1 or TRBD2 (5 bases each). The CDR3 consists of 17 residues. Trimming stripped 5 bases from V and 5 bases from J, with 25 bases between. Germline CDR1 reads SQVTM; CDR2 reads ANQGSEA. This CDR3 reads CSVPSPRTGRSNNEQFF. The CDR3 nucleotides read TGCAGCGTTCCTAGCCCCCGCACGGGACGAAGCAACAATGAGCAGTTCTTC.

The genes are TRBV29-1 and TRBJ2-5, with D perhaps being TRBD1 or TRBD2 (7 bases each). Trimming pared 0 bases from V and 5 bases from J, leaving 16 bases between. The CDR3 covers 15 residues. The germline V gene has CDR1 SQVTM and CDR2 ANQGSEA. CDR3 amino acids: CSVEEGGGGFETQYF. The CDR3 region has the DNA TGCAGCGTTGAAGAAGGGGGCGGGGGCTTTGAGACCCAGTACTTC.

The table lists this clone with a few counts. The V call is TRBV2, the J call TRBJ2-1; D remains unclear. Trimming stripped 7 bases from V and 9 bases from J, with 13 bases between. CDR1 SNHLY and CDR2 FYNNEI come from the germline V gene. The CDR3 consists of 12 residues. CDR3 amino acids: CASNQLRGEQFF. The CDR3 DNA reads as TGTGCCAGCAATCAACTTCGAGGTGAGCAGTTCTTC.

This rearrangement joins TRBV6-5 to TRBJ2-1; D tentatively fits TRBD1 or TRBD2 (6 bases each). V was shortened by 6 bases and J by 3 bases, with 15 bases between the two germline ends. The CDR3 is 15 amino acids. CDR1 MNHEY and CDR2 SVGAGI come from the germline V gene. The CDR3 nucleotides read TGTGCCAGCAGAGGTTTAGGGGGGAACTACAATGAGCAGTTCTTC. This translates into CASRGLGGNYNEQFF.

The sample holds many counts of this clone. The chain has TRBV7-9 and TRBJ2-5; D not resolved. Germline V gives CDR1 SEHNR, CDR2 FQNEAQ (reference sequence). V lost 4 bases and J lost 5, with 11 bases in between. The CDR3 has 13 amino acids. CDR3 coding DNA: TGTGCCAGCAGCTCCTCCTTATCGGAGACCCAGTACTTC. Protein sequence: CASSSSLSETQYF.

This clone was seen more than once but under ten times. This rearrangement joins TRBV29-1 to TRBJ1-2; 8 positions agree with TRBD1. With V trimmed by 3 bases and J by 4 bases, 4 bases remained unmatched. CDR3 length equals 13 residues. Germline loops: CDR1 SQVTM, CDR2 ANQGSEA. CDR3 region: CSVEPGQAYGYTF. CDR3 DNA: TGCAGCGTTGAGCCGGGACAGGCCTATGGCTACACCTTC.